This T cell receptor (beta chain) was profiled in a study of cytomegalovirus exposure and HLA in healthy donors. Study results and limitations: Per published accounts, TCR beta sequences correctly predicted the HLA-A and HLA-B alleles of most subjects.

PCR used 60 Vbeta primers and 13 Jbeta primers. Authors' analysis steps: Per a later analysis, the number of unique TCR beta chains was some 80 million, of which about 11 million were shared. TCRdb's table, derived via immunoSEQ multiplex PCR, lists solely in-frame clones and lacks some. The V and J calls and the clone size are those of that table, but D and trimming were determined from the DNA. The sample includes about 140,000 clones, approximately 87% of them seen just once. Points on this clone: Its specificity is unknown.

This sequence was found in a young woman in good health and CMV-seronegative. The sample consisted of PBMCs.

This chain's CDR3 is CASSQGETQYF. The CDR3 coding sequence is TGTGCCAGCAGCCAGGGGGAGACCCAGTACTTC. The rearrangement uses TRBV7-2 and TRBJ2-5; D might be TRBD1 (6 bases). Germline lookup yields CDR1 SGHTA and CDR2 FQGNSA. The CDR3 is 11 residues long. V shed 5 bases and J shed 5 bases, with 6 bases lying between them.